This passage covers 10 T cell receptor beta chains from one sample sequenced in a study of monozygotic twins with inflammatory bowel disease (dated by TCRdb to between 2017 and 2020). Libraries were made using 5' RACE. TCRdb records Illumina HiSeq 2500 as the sequencer. Each CDR3 protein sequence appears as one entry after TCRdb reprocessed the reads, and no DNA is included. The sample's own table lists 400,000 to 500,000 distinct CDR3 sequences. Of the sample, 2% to 3% is held by the ten largest clones. Sample: blood. These receptors originate from a human donor with ulcerative colitis or Crohn's disease, or a healthy co-twin of an affected twin (not recorded which).

The chain joins TRBV7-3 to TRBJ1-5; TCRdb selects TRBD1, and the lack of DNA leaves this call unchecked. Per germline, CDR1 SGHTA and CDR2 FQGTGA. CDR3 length: 18 amino acids. The CDR3 sequence is CASSLLRDSTGPDQPQHF.

This sequence joins TRBV12-3 or TRBV12-4 and TRBJ1-6. This CDR3 has 16 residues. CDR3: CASSLVGGAVNSPLHF.

The V call is TRBV10-2, the J call TRBJ1-1; TCRdb's D call of TRBD1 is untestable without DNA. Germline CDR1 reads WSHSY; CDR2 reads SAAADI. The CDR3 contains 16 residues. CDR3 amino acids: CASSEYIGTGGIEAFF.

The genes are TRBV12-3 or TRBV12-4 and TRBJ1-1. The CDR3 loop spans 14 amino acids. CDR3 loop: CASSFAGENTEAFF.

The chain recombines TRBV28 with TRBJ1-2; TCRdb reports TRBD1, a call that lacks DNA to check it against. Germline V gene sequence: CDR1 MDHEN, CDR2 SYDVKM. CDR3 length equals 15 residues. The CDR3 reads CASSLRPTGIYGYTF.

This rearrangement joins TRBV7-9 to TRBJ1-1; TCRdb indicates TRBD1, and absent DNA this call remains unverified. Germline-derived CDR1 and CDR2 are SEHNR and FQNEAQ (reference sequence). This CDR3 has 15 amino acids. CDR3 residues: CASSLGRDKNTEAFF.

The chain joins TRBV27 to TRBJ2-3; TCRdb calls TRBD2, which cannot be checked without DNA. The germline V gene has CDR1 MNHEY and CDR2 SMNVEV (reference sequence). The CDR3 is 14 residues long. CDR3 in amino acids: CASSRHGGTDTQYF.

The gene calls are TRBV24-1 and TRBJ2-5; the TCRdb call, TRBD2, lacks DNA for checking. Germline CDR1 reads KGHDR; CDR2 reads SFDVKD. The CDR3 has 17 amino acids. The CDR3: CATSDASHSGRPETQYF.

J is TRBJ1-1 and V is TRBV12-3 or TRBV12-4; TCRdb lists TRBD1, though no DNA is available to test this call. The CDR3 runs to 16 residues. CDR3 loop: CASRQTGSRWNTEAFF.

V gene TRBV3-1 combines with J gene TRBJ1-1. The CDR3 covers 11 residues. Germline loops: CDR1 LGHDT, CDR2 YNNKEL (reference sequence). The CDR3: CASSRMREAFF.